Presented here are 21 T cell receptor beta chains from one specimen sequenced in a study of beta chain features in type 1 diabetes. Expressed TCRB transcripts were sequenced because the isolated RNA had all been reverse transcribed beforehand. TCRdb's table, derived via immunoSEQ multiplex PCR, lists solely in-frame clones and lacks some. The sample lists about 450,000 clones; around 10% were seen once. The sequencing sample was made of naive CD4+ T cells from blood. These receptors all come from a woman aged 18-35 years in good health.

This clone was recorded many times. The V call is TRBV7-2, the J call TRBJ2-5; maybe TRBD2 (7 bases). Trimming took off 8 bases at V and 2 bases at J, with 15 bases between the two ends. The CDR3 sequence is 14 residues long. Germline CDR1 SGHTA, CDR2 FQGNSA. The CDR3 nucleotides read TGTGCCAGCGCCTACGGGGGGACACAAGAGACCCAGTACTTC. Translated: CASAYGGTQETQYF.

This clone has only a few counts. The CDR3 DNA sequence: TGTGCCAGCAAGGTGGGGGGTAATTCACCCCTCCACTTT. Protein sequence: CASKVGGNSPLHF. The genes are TRBV2 and TRBJ1-6, with D possibly being TRBD1 (5 bases). The CDR3 totals 13 residues. Germline V gene data show CDR1 as SNHLY and CDR2 as FYNNEI. Trimming stripped 7 bases from V and 6 bases from J, with 10 bases between. Based on the CDR3 plus reference TRBV2 and TRBJ1-6, the full variable domain is EPEVTQTPSHQVTQMGQEVILRCVPISNHLYFYWYRQILGQKVEFLVSFYNNEISEKSEIFDDQFSVERPDGSNFTLKIRSTKLEDSAMYFCASKVGGNSPLHFGNGTRLTVT.

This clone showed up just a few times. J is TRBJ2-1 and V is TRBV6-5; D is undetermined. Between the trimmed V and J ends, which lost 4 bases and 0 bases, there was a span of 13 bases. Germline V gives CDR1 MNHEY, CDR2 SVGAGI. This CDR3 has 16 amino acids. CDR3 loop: CASSSPQPSSYNEQFF. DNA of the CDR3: TGTGCCAGCAGTTCGCCGCAGCCGAGCTCCTACAATGAGCAGTTCTTC.

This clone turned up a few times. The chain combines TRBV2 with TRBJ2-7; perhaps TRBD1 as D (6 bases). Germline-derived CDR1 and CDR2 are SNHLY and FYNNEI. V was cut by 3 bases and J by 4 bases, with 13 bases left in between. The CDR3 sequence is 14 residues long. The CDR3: CASSDQGRSYEQYF. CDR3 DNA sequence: TGTGCCAGCAGTGACCAGGGGCGGTCATACGAGCAGTACTTC.

CDR3 region: CASSRELAGSNEQFF. The CDR3 region has the DNA TGTGCCAGCAGCCGGGAACTAGCGGGGAGCAATGAGCAGTTCTTC. This chain links TRBV7-3 with TRBJ2-1, with 10 bases matching TRBD2. Germline CDR1 SGHTA, CDR2 FQGTGA. The CDR3 length is 15 residues. V trimming: 5 bases; J trimming: 6 bases; junction bases outside the gene matches: 7.

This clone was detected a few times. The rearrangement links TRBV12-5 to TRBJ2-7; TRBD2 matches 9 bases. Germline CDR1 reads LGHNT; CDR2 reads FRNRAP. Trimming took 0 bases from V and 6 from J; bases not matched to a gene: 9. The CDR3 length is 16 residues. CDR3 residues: CASGLVLASGTREQYF. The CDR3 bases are TGTGCTAGTGGTTTGGTACTGGCTAGCGGGACTCGCGAGCAGTACTTC.

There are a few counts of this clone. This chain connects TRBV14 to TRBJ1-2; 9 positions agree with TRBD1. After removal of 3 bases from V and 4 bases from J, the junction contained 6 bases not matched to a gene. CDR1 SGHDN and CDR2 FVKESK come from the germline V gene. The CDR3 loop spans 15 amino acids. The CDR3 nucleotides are TGTGCCAGCAGCCAGAAACAGGGGGCCCTCTATGGCTACACCTTC. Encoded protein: CASSQKQGALYGYTF.

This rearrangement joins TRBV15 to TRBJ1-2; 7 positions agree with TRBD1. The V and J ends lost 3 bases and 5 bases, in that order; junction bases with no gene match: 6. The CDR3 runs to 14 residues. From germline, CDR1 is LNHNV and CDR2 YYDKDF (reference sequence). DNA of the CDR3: TGTGCCACCAGCAGTGCGGGACAGTTGTATGGCTACACCTTC. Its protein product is CATSSAGQLYGYTF.

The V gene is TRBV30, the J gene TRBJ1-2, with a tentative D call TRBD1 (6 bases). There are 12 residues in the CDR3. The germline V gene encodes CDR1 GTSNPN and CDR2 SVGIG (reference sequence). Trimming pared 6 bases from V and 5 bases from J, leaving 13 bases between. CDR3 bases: TGTGCCTGTGCGCCGGACAGATATGGCTACACCTTC. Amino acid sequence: CACAPDRYGYTF.

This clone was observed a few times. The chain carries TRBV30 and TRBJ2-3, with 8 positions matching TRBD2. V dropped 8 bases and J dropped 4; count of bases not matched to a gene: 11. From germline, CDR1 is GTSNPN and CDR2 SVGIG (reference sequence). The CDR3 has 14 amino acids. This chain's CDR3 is CALAQAGVADTQYF. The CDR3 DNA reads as TGTGCCCTGGCGCAAGCGGGAGTTGCAGATACGCAGTATTTT. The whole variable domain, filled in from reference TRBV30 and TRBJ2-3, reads SQTIHQWPATLVQPVGSPLSLECTVEGTSNPNLYWYRQAAGRGLQLLFYSVGIGQISSEVPQNLSASRPQDRQFILSSKKLLLSDSGFYLCALAQAGVADTQYFGPGTRLTVL.

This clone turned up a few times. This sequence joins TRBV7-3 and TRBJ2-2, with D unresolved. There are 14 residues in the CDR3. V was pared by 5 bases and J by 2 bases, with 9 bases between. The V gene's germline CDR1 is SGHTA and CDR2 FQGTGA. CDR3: CASSPILNTGELFF. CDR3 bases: TGTGCCAGCAGCCCCATACTCAACACCGGGGAGCTGTTTTTT.

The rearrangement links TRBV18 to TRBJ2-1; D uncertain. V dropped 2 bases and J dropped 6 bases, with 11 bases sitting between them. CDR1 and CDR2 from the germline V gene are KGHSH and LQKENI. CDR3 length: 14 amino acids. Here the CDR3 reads CASSPGRPGNEQFF. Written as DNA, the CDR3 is TGTGCCAGCTCACCAGGACGCCCAGGCAATGAGCAGTTCTTC.

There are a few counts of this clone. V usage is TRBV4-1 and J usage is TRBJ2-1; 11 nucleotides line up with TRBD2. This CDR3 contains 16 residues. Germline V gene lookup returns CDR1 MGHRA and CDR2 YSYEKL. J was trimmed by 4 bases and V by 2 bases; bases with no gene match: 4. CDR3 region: CASSQLGLAAYNEQFF. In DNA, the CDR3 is TGCGCCAGCAGCCAACTGGGACTAGCGGCTTACAATGAGCAGTTCTTC.

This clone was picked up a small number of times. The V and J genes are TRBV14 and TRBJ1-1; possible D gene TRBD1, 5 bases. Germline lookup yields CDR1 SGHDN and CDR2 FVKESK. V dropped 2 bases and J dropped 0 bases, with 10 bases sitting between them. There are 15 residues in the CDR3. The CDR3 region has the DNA TGTGCCAGCAGCCAAAGGTGGGGGATGAACACTGAAGCTTTCTTT. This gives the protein CASSQRWGMNTEAFF.

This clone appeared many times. This CDR3 is CASSPGIGPRYF. The CDR3 coding sequence is TGTGCCAGCAGCCCAGGGATCGGACCCCGGTACTTC. This sequence joins TRBV14 and TRBJ2-5, with D maybe TRBD1 (5 bases). Germline values: CDR1 SGHDN, CDR2 FVKESK. The V end was cut by 4 bases, the J end by 13 bases, with 16 bases between. The CDR3 totals 12 residues.

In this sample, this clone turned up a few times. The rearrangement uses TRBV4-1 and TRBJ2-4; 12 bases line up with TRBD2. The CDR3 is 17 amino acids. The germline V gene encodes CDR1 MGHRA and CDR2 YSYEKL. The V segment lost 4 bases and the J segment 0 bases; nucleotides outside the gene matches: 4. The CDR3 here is CASSRGLAGLAKNIQYF. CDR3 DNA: TGCGCCAGCAGCCGGGGACTAGCGGGTCTAGCCAAAAACATTCAGTACTTC.

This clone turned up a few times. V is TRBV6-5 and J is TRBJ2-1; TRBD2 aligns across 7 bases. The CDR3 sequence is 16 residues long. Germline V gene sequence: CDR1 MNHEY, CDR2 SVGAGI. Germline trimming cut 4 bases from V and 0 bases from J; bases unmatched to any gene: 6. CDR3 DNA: TGTGCCAGCAGTTTACTAGCGTCCCGCTCCTACAATGAGCAGTTCTTC. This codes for CASSLLASRSYNEQFF.

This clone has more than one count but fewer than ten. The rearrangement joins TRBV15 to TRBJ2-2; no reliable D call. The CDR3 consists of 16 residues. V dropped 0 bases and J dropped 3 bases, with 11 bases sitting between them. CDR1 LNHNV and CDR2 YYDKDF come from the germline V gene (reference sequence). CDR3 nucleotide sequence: TGTGCCACCAGCAGAGATCCCCACAGTTACACCGGGGAGCTGTTTTTT. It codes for CATSRDPHSYTGELFF. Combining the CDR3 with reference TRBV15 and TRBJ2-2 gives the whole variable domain DAMVIQNPRYQVTQFGKPVTLSCSQTLNHNVMYWYQQKSSQAPKLLFHYYDKDFNNEADTPDNFQSRRPNTSFCFLDIRSPGLGDTAMYLCATSRDPHSYTGELFFGEGSRLTVL.

CDR3 coding DNA: TGTGCCAGCAGTTTATCGGGACTCCGGACCCAGTACTTC. It translates to CASSLSGLRTQYF. This chain connects TRBV27 to TRBJ2-5; tentatively, D is TRBD2 (6 bases). The CDR3 contains 13 residues. In germline, CDR1 is MNHEY, CDR2 SMNVEV (reference sequence). V was clipped by 0 bases and J by 7 bases, with 9 bases between them.

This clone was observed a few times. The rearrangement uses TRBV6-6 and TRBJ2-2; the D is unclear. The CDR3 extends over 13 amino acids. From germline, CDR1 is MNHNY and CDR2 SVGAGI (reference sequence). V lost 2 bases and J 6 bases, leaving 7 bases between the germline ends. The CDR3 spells CASSYVGPGELFF. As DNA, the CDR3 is TGTGCCAGCAGTTACGTGGGTCCCGGGGAGCTGTTTTTT.

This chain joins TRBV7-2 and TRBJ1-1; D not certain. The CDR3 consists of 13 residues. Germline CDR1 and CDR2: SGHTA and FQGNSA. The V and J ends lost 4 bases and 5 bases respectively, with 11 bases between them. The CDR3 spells CASSSSVLTEAFF. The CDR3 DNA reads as TGTGCCAGCAGCTCGTCCGTCCTAACTGAAGCTTTCTTT.